The clone carrying this T cell receptor beta chain appeared a few times. Antigen: not known. It was RNA transcripts that yielded the amplified TCR beta CDR3 regions. A set of HTBI primers served as the primers for a first-round RT-PCR of the TCR CDR3. Using its own MiXCR run on the multiplex PCR reads, TCRdb lists one record per CDR3 protein. The table lists 500,000 to 750,000 distinct CDR3 sequences, 12% to 15% of them singletons. Under 3 months was the duration of disease in ophthalmopathy patients, who also had a Clinical Activity Score of at least 3 and a NOSPECS grade of at least 4. PBMCs were obtained from about 9 ml fresh peripheral blood. Germline values: CDR1 MNHEY, CDR2 SVGAGI. V lost 2 bases, J lost 10 bases, and 8 bases stayed unmatched. The CDR3 is 14 amino acids. The sample originates from a study of T cells in Graves' hyperthyroidism and ophthalmopathy. Study information: It was at initial diagnosis, before any treatment, that peripheral blood was collected. General study findings and limits: In the blood, most expanded thyroid clonotypes above 0.001 appeared as well.

The clonotype was recovered from a woman aged 18 to 35 with Graves' ophthalmopathy. The J gene is TRBJ1-1, the V gene TRBV6-5; 9 bases align to TRBD1. The sample was blood. The CDR3 DNA reads TGTGCCAGCAGTTACCGCCGGGGACAGGGCCGAGCTTTCTTT. Translation: CASSYRRGQGRAFF.